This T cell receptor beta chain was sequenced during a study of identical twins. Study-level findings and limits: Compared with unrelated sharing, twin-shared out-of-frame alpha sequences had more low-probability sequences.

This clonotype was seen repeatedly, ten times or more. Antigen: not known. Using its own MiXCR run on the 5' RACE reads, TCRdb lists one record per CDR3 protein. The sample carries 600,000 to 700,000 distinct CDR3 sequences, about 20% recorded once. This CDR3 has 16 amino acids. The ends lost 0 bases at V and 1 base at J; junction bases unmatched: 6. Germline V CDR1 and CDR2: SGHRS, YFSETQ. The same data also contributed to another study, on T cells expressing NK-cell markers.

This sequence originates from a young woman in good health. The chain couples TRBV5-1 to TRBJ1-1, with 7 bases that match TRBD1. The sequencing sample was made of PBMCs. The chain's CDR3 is CASSLEGAEGNTEAFF. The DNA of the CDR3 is TGCGCCAGCAGCTTGGAGGGGGCGGAGGGGAACACTGAAGCTTTCTTT. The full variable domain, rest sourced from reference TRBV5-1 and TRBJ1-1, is KAGVTQTPRYLIKTRGQQVTLSCSPISGHRSVSWYQQTPGQGLQFLFEYFSETQRNKGNFPGRFSGRQFSNSRSEMNVSTLELGDSALYLCASSLEGAEGNTEAFFGQGTRLTVV.